The entry that follows covers one T cell receptor (beta chain) sequence. The target of this receptor is not known. Per-nucleotide qualities are absent, and no much larger clonotype sits a single base away. These data belong to a study of shared clonotypes between healthy human individuals (dated by TCRdb to about 2020). Describing the broader study: The cohort included three men and a couple of women between 18 and 49 years of age. Libraries were prepared and TCR repertoires were sequenced by different laboratories using diverse techniques, in order to increase sequencing depth and limit assay-specific biases. For each donor, three plates each were used for CD4 naive and CD4 memory, two plates were used for CD8 naive, and one plate was used for CD8 memory. The study deeply sequenced blood TCR repertoires of about 5 healthy adults to estimate repertoire size and the extent of clonotype sharing between individuals. Leukapheresis yielded between about 0.9 and 9.5 billion PBMCs per donor.

Findings and caveats that apply to the study as a whole: The small number of donors limited the genetic and exposure-history diversity represented. Compared with non-shared clonotypes, the clonotypes found in all four sorted-subset donors had higher generation probabilities. Larger estimated clonotype richness was generally found for naive subsets than for memory subsets. Even with the large sequencing depth, rarefaction of the sorted-subset datasets indicated that sequencing was incomplete. Only blood was sampled, and tissue TCR repertoires likely differ from those in blood. About 5% of naive CD4, 3% to 3.5% of naive CD8, 2.3% of memory CD4, and more than 0.35% of memory CD8 clonotypes were shared across several donors. Pairwise subsampling indicated that sequencing depth was expected to affect the degree of clonotype sharing among donors.

The donors were healthy, HIV-negative adults who had no recently reported acute infections or vaccinations. Every donor was a Caucasian adult residing in Nashville, Tennessee, USA. Magnetic negative selection was used to enrich CD4+ T cells, after which naive cells were positively selected on CD45RA and the negative fraction became the memory subset. Blood was obtained by leukapheresis, after which PBMCs were separated by Ficoll-Histopaque density gradient centrifugation and cryopreserved in liquid nitrogen vapor phase. Analytical flow cytometry was used to check the purity and quantity of each magnetically sorted T cell population. Genomic DNA was isolated from every sorted fraction and measured by UV absorbance on a Nanodrop 2000c. Using the deep immunoSEQ assay, TCR CDR3 regions were amplified from genomic DNA by multiplex PCR. Genomic DNA extracted from each cell subset was distributed evenly over all wells of several immunoSEQ 96-well plates, and each plate served as one replicate. For sorted subsets, about 200 ng genomic DNA, equal to 25,000 to 35,000 T cell genomes, was loaded into each replicate PCR. The purified libraries were quantified using a Qubit 3.0 fluorometer, sized with a Bioanalyzer 2100, and then quantified again using the KAPA Library Quantification kit. Each immunoSEQ 96-well plate was sequenced on its own single-read 150-cycle Illumina NextSeq 550 flow cell. The authors' pipeline ran thus. Because the immunoSEQ output included only junctional sequences and no quality scores, the filtering could not be the same as the filtering used for full-length reads. Sequences were annotated with PyIR, a Python wrapper for IgBLAST v1.9, using IMGT germline references to assign V/J genes and CDR3. Reads were filtered out if the reads had weak V/J assignments (E-value above 1e-6), no CDR3, stop codons, out-of-frame junctions, or ambiguous translated residues. V3J clonotypes were defined by identical inferred V gene, J gene, and CDR3 amino acid sequence. To compute the percentage overlap between repertoires, the number of shared unique clonotypes was divided by the size of the smaller repertoire. Repertoire richness was assessed with RTK rarefaction, the Chao1 estimator, and Recon v2.1 estimates of unobserved clonotypes. OLGA was used to compute generation probabilities for all TCRbeta clonotypes that the gDNA method yielded from a few donors. The table comes from immuneACCESS by way of TCRdb, which keeps in-frame sequences with V and J called. Part of the clones is missing from these tables; in studies checked, under half for an unresolved V gene and the rest for unknown reasons. V and J calls and clone size come straight from that table; D and trimming were deduced from the DNA. The sample records 500,000 to 550,000 clones, around 95% of which are singletons. The ten largest clonotypes hold approximately 0.067% of the sample.

The CDR3 holds 12 amino acids from the cysteine to the phenylalanine. The CDR3 DNA has 36 bases and is translated from base 1. V is cut by 4 bases and J by 2 bases, and the space between the germline ends is 9 bases. Taken from the germline V gene (reference sequence), the CDR1 and CDR2 loops are GTSNPN and SVGIG. The V and J segments used are TRBV30 and TRBJ2-7; the D call is possibly TRBD1 or TRBD2, each sharing 5 bases. This receptor was identified in a woman in her twenties or thirties in good health. The source material was naive CD4+ T cells sorted from blood. The sample's cell subset or site label is to be understood as: CD45RA+ positively selected. CDR3 protein: CAWTEGPYEQYF. The DNA reads as follows: TGTGCCTGGACCGAGGGGCCCTACGAGCAGTACTTC.